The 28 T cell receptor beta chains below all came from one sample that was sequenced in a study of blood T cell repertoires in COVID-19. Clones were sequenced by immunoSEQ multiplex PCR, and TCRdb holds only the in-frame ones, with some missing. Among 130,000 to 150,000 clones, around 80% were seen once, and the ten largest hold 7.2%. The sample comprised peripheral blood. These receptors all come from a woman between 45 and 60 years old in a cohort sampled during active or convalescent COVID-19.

CDR3 nucleotides: TGCGCCAGCAGCTCGGACAGGGGTAGCACCGGGGAGCTGTTTTTT. Translation gives CASSSDRGSTGELFF. The chain is built from TRBV5-1 and TRBJ2-2; TRBD1 matches at 9 bases. Germline V gene lookup returns CDR1 SGHRS and CDR2 YFSETQ. CDR3 length: 15 amino acids. V dropped 3 bases and J dropped 4; count of bases not matched to a gene: 4.

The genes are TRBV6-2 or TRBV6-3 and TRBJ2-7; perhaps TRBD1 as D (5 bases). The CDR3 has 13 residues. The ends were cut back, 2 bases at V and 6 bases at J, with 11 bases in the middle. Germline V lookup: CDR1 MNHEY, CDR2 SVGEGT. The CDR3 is CASSYPGLLEQYF. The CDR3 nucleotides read TGTGCCAGCAGTTACCCAGGGCTTCTCGAGCAGTACTTC.

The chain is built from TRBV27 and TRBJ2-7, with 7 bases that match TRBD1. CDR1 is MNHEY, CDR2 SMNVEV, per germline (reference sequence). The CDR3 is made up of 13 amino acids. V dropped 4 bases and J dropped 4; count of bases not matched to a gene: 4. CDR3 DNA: TGTGCCAGCAGTTCCAGGGGGTTTTACGAGCAGTACTTC. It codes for CASSSRGFYEQYF.

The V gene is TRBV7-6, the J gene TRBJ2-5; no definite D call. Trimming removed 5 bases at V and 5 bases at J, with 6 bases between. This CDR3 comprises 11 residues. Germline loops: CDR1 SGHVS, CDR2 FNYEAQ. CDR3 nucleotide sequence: TGTGCCAGCAGCCCAGGCGAGACCCAGTACTTC. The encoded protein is CASSPGETQYF.

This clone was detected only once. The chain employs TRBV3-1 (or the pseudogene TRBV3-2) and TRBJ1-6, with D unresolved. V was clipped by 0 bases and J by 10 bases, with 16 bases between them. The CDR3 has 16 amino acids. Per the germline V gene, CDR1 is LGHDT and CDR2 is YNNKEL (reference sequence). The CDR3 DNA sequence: TGTGCCAGCAGCCAAGATTGGACCGGGGAGCGGTCACCCCTCCACTTT. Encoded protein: CASSQDWTGERSPLHF.

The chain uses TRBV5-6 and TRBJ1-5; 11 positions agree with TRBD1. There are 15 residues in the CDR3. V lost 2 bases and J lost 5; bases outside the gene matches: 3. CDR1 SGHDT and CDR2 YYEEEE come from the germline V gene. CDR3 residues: CASSLGQGAYQPQHF. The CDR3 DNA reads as TGTGCCAGCAGCTTAGGACAGGGGGCTTATCAGCCCCAGCATTTT.

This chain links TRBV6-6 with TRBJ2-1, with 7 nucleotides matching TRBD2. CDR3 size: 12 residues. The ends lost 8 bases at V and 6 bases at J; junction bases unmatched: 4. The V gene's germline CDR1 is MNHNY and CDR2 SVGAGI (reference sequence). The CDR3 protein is CASGRGSNEQFF. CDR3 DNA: TGTGCCAGCGGGCGCGGGAGCAATGAGCAGTTCTTC.

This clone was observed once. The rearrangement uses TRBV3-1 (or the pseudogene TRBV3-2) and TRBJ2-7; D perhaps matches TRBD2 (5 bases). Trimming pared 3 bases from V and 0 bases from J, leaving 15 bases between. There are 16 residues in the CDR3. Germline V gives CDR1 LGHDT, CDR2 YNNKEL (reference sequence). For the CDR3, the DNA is TGTGCCAGCAGCCACCCTAACGAGGGCCGCTCCTACGAGCAGTACTTC. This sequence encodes CASSHPNEGRSYEQYF.

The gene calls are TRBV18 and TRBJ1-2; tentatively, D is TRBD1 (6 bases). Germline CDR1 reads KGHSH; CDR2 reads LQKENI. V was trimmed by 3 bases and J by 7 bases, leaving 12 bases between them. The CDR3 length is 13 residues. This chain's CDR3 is CASSPQQGIGYTF. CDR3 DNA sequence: TGTGCCAGCTCACCGCAACAGGGAATTGGCTACACCTTC.

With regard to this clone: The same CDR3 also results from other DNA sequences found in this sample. CDR3 protein: CSVAGNYGYTF. The CDR3 DNA is TGCAGTGTTGCGGGGAACTATGGCTACACCTTC. The chain is built from TRBV20-1 and TRBJ1-2; no clear D gene. CDR1 is DFQATT and CDR2 is SNEGSKA in the germline V gene (reference sequence). The CDR3 is made up of 11 amino acids. The V end was cut by 7 bases, the J end by 2 bases, with 8 bases between.

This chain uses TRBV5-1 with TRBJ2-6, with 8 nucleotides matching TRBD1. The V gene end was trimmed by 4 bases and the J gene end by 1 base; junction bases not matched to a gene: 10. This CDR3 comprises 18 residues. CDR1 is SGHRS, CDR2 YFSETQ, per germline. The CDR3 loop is CASSADETGASGANVLTF. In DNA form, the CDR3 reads TGCGCCAGCAGCGCCGATGAGACAGGGGCTTCTGGGGCCAACGTCCTGACTTTC.

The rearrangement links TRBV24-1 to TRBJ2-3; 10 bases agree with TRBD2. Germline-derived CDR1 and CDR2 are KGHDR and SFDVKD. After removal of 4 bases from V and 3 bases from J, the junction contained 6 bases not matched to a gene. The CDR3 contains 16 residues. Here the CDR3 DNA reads TGTGCCACCAGTGAAGGTAGCGGGGGGACGACAGATACGCAGTATTTT. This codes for CATSEGSGGTTDTQYF.

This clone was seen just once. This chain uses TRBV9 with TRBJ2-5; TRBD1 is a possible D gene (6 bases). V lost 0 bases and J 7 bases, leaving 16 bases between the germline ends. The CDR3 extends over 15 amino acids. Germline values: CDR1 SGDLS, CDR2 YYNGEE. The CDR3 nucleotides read TGTGCCAGCAGCGTAGGACAGGAGGCCCCCGGGACCCAGTACTTC. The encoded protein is CASSVGQEAPGTQYF.

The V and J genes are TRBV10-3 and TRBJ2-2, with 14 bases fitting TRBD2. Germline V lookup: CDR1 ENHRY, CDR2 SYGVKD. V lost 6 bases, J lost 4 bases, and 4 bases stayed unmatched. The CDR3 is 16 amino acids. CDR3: CAISGTSGGGTGELFF. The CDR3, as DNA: TGTGCCATCAGCGGGACTAGCGGGGGAGGCACCGGGGAGCTGTTTTTT.

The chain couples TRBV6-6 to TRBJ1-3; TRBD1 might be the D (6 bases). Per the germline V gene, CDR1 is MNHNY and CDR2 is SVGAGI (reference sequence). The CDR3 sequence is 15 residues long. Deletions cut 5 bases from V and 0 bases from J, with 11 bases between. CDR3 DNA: TGTGCCAGCAGTCTGGACAGAAACTCTGGAAACACCATATATTTT. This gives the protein CASSLDRNSGNTIYF.

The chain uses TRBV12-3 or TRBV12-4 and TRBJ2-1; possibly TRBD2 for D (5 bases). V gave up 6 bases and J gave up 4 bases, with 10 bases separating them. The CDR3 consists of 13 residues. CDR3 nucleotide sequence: TGTGCCAGCAGCGCCGGGATTTACAATGAGCAGTTCTTC. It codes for CASSAGIYNEQFF.

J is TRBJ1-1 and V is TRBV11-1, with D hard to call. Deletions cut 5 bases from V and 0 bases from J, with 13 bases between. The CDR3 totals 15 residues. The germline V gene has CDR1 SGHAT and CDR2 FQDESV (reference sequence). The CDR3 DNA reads TGTGCCAGCAGCCTAAGAGTACAGATGAACACTGAAGCTTTCTTT. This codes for CASSLRVQMNTEAFF.

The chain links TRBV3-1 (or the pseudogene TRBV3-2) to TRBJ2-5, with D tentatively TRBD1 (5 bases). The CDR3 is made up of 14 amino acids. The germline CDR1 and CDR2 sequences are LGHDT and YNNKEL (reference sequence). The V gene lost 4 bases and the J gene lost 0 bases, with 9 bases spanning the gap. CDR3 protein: CASSLYRYQETQYF. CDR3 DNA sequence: TGTGCCAGCAGCCTTTACAGGTACCAAGAGACCCAGTACTTC.

The CDR3, as DNA: TGCGCCACCCGGTGGGGGGGCCAAGAGACCCAGTACTTC. It codes for CATRWGGQETQYF. The chain employs TRBV5-1 and TRBJ2-5; 7 bases align to TRBD2. CDR1 SGHRS and CDR2 YFSETQ come from the germline V gene. This CDR3 is built from 13 residues. V lost 9 bases to trimming and J lost 1 base; unmatched junction nucleotides: 6.

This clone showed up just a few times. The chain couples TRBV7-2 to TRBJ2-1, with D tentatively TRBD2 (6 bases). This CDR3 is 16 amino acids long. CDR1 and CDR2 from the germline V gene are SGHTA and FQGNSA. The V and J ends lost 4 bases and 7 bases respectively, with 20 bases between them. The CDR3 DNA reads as TGTGCCAGCAGCTCACCCGCGTTTGCGGGGCAGAATGAGCAGTTCTTC. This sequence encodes CASSSPAFAGQNEQFF. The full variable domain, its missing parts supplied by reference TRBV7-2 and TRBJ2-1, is GAGVSQSPSNKVTEKGKDVELRCDPISGHTALYWYRQSLGQGLEFLIYFQGNSAPDKSGLPSDRFSAERTGGSVSTLTIQRTQQEDSAVYLCASSSPAFAGQNEQFFGPGTRLTVL.

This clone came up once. CDR3 DNA: TGTGCCGGCCGGACAGGGATCGCAACTAATGAAAAACTGTTTTTT. As protein: CAGRTGIATNEKLFF. V is TRBV2 and J is TRBJ1-4; TRBD1 matches 8 bases. V lost 11 bases and J lost 0; bases outside the gene matches: 8. Per the germline V gene, CDR1 is SNHLY and CDR2 is FYNNEI. There are 15 residues in the CDR3. The full variable domain, with the rest looked up from reference TRBV2 and TRBJ1-4, is EPEVTQTPSHQVTQMGQEVILRCVPISNHLYFYWYRQILGQKVEFLVSFYNNEISEKSEIFDDQFSVERPDGSNFTLKIRSTKLEDSAMYFCAGRTGIATNEKLFFGSGTQLSVL.

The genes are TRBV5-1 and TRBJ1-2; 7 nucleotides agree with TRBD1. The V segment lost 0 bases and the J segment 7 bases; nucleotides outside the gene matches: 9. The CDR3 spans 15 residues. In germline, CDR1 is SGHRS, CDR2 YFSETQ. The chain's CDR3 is CASSLAGRGVSGYTF. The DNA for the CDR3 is TGCGCCAGCAGCTTGGCGGGCAGGGGGGTCAGTGGCTACACCTTC.

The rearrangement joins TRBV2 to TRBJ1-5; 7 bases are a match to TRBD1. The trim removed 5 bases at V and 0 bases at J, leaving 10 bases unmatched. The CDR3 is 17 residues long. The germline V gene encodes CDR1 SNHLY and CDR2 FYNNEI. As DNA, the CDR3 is TGTGCCAGCAGTCAGAACGGGGGACAGATTAGCAATCAGCCCCAGCATTTT. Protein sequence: CASSQNGGQISNQPQHF. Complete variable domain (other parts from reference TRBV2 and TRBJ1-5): EPEVTQTPSHQVTQMGQEVILRCVPISNHLYFYWYRQILGQKVEFLVSFYNNEISEKSEIFDDQFSVERPDGSNFTLKIRSTKLEDSAMYFCASSQNGGQISNQPQHFGDGTRLSIL.

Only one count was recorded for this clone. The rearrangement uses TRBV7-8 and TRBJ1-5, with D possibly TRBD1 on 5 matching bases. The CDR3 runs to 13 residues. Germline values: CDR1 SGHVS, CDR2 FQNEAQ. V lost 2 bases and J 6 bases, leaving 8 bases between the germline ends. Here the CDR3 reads CASSLFRAQPQHF. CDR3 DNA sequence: TGTGCCAGCAGCTTATTCAGGGCTCAGCCCCAGCATTTT.

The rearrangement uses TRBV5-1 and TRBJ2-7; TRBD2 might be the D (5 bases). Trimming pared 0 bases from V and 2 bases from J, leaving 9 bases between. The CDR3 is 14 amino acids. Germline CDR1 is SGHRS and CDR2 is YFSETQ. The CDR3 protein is CASSLVLGAYEQYF. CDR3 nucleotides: TGCGCCAGCAGCTTGGTACTAGGAGCCTACGAGCAGTACTTC.

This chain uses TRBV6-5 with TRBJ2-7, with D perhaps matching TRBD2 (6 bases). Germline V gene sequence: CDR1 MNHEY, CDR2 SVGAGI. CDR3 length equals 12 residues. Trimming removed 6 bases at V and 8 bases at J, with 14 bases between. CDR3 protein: CASRGTLKKQYF. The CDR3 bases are TGTGCCAGCAGGGGGACTTTAAAGAAGCAGTACTTC.

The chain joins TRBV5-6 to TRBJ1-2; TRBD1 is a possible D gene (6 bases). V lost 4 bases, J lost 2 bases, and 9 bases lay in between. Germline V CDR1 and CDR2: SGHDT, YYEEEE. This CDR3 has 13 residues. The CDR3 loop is CASSGQSNYGYTF. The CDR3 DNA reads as TGTGCCAGCAGCGGACAGTCAAACTATGGCTACACCTTC.

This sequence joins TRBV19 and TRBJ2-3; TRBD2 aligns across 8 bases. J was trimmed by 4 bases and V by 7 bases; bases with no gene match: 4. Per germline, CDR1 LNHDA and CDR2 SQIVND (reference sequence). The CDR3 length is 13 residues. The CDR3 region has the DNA TGTGCCAGTACCACGGGGGGGCCAGATACGCAGTATTTT. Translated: CASTTGGPDTQYF.